The 22 T cell receptor beta chains listed next were all sequenced from one sample in a study of blood T cell repertoires in COVID-19. TCRdb's table, derived via immunoSEQ multiplex PCR, lists solely in-frame clones and lacks some. The table has 250,000 to 350,000 clones, around 87% seen once. Specimen: peripheral blood. Source of these receptors: a woman between 45 and 65 years old who had recovered from COVID-19.

The J gene is TRBJ1-5, the V gene TRBV30; D perhaps matches TRBD1 (5 bases). The V gene lost 2 bases and the J gene lost 0 bases, with 23 bases spanning the gap. Germline CDR1 and CDR2: GTSNPN and SVGIG (reference sequence). This CDR3 is built from 19 residues. The CDR3 here is CAWSSSETAIQYSNQPQHF. CDR3 bases: TGTGCCTGGAGTTCTTCCGAGACAGCAATTCAATATAGCAATCAGCCCCAGCATTTT.

This clone was seen at least ten times. The chain is built from TRBV7-9 and TRBJ1-2; 9 positions agree with TRBD1. This CDR3 has 13 amino acids. Germline trimming cut 5 bases from V and 6 bases from J; bases unmatched to any gene: 4. CDR1 and CDR2 from the germline V gene are SEHNR and FQNEAQ (reference sequence). The DNA of the CDR3 is TGTGCCAGCAGCCGGGACAGGGCAGATGGCTACACCTTC. Its protein is CASSRDRADGYTF.

V gene TRBV9 combines with J gene TRBJ2-7; 7 positions match TRBD2. Trimming at V came to 4 bases and at J to 3 bases, leaving 10 bases not matched to a gene. CDR3 size: 15 residues. In germline, CDR1 is SGDLS, CDR2 YYNGEE. The CDR3 protein is CASSPSGGSIYEQYF. CDR3 sequence (DNA): TGTGCCAGCAGCCCATCGGGCGGGAGTATCTACGAGCAGTACTTC.

The chain has TRBV10-3 and TRBJ1-1, with D tentatively TRBD1 (6 bases). There are 13 residues in the CDR3. The germline V gene has CDR1 ENHRY and CDR2 SYGVKD. Trimming took off 7 bases at V and 1 base at J, with 10 bases between the two ends. This chain's CDR3 is CAITPGANTEAFF. The CDR3 region has the DNA TGTGCCATCACTCCAGGGGCGAACACTGAAGCTTTCTTT.

The chain joins TRBV5-4 to TRBJ1-2; D not resolved. V was clipped by 4 bases and J by 2 bases, with 12 bases between them. Germline V gene data show CDR1 as SGHNT and CDR2 as YYREEE (reference sequence). The CDR3 is 14 residues long. The CDR3 DNA follows: TGTGCCAGCAGCCCGTTTACCGGGAACTATGGCTACACCTTC. It codes for CASSPFTGNYGYTF.

This clone was counted once. The V gene is TRBV19, the J gene TRBJ1-2; perhaps TRBD1 as D (5 bases). The ends were cut back, 5 bases at V and 3 bases at J, with 13 bases in the middle. This CDR3 region has 14 residues. The germline CDR1 and CDR2 sequences are LNHDA and SQIVND (reference sequence). CDR3 bases: TGTGCCAGTAGTCAAGACAGTTTCGACTATGGCTACACCTTC. Protein: CASSQDSFDYGYTF.

The chain is built from TRBV27 and TRBJ2-7, with a tentative D call TRBD2 (6 bases). The CDR3 covers 14 residues. Deletions cut 7 bases from V and 7 bases from J, with 20 bases between. Germline V gene lookup returns CDR1 MNHEY and CDR2 SMNVEV (reference sequence). CDR3 coding DNA: TGTGCCAGCATTAGTGTCGGGGGTGGTGGGGAGCAGTACTTC. It yields the protein CASISVGGGGEQYF.

The chain employs TRBV12-5 and TRBJ2-4; 10 bases are a match to TRBD1. V lost 5 bases, J lost 3 bases, and 7 bases stayed unmatched. Germline values: CDR1 LGHNT, CDR2 FRNRAP. There are 16 residues in the CDR3. This CDR3 reads CASGGGQGFSKNIQYF. CDR3 nucleotides: TGTGCTAGTGGTGGGGGACAGGGGTTTAGCAAAAACATTCAGTACTTC.

The V gene is TRBV30, the J gene TRBJ1-5; 10 nucleotides match TRBD1. This CDR3 region has 14 residues. The V gene end was trimmed by 5 bases and the J gene end by 3 bases; junction bases not matched to a gene: 4. Germline CDR1 GTSNPN, CDR2 SVGIG (reference sequence). CDR3 in amino acids: CAWGQGVYNQPQHF. Here the CDR3 DNA reads TGTGCCTGGGGACAGGGGGTTTACAATCAGCCCCAGCATTTT. Full variable domain (rest looked up from reference TRBV30 and TRBJ1-5): SQTIHQWPATLVQPVGSPLSLECTVEGTSNPNLYWYRQAAGRGLQLLFYSVGIGQISSEVPQNLSASRPQDRQFILSSKKLLLSDSGFYLCAWGQGVYNQPQHFGDGTRLSIL.

The J gene is TRBJ2-7, the V gene TRBV30; TRBD1 aligns across 9 bases. After removal of 3 bases from V and 0 bases from J, the junction contained 6 bases not matched to a gene. CDR3 length: 15 amino acids. Germline V gives CDR1 GTSNPN, CDR2 SVGIG (reference sequence). In nucleotides, the CDR3 is TGTGCCTGGAGGGACAGGGGAAGGAGCTCCTACGAGCAGTACTTC. This sequence encodes CAWRDRGRSSYEQYF.

The chain has TRBV6-2 or TRBV6-3 and TRBJ2-3; the match to TRBD2 covers 11 bases. This CDR3 has 17 amino acids. Germline assignment: CDR1 MNHEY and CDR2 SVGEGT. J gave up 3 bases and V 1 base, and 6 bases lay outside the gene matches. CDR3 in DNA: TGTGCCAGCAGTTACTTCTACACTAGCGGGAGAACAGATACGCAGTATTTT. Protein: CASSYFYTSGRTDTQYF.

The rearrangement joins TRBV27 to TRBJ1-5; D uncertain. Germline CDR1 reads MNHEY; CDR2 reads SMNVEV (reference sequence). V was shortened by 6 bases and J by 5 bases, with 14 bases between the two germline ends. The CDR3 has 14 residues. CDR3 in amino acids: CASRGLFRDQPQHF. In DNA, the CDR3 is TGTGCCAGCAGAGGCCTGTTCCGGGATCAGCCCCAGCATTTT.

The V call is TRBV5-8, the J call TRBJ1-3, with D maybe TRBD1 (6 bases). CDR1 is SGHTS, CDR2 YDEGEE, per germline. V was pared by 4 bases and J by 0 bases, with 11 bases between. This CDR3 region has 15 residues. CDR3 DNA: TGTGCCAGCAGCGCGGACAGTAACTCTGGAAACACCATATATTTT. Encoded protein: CASSADSNSGNTIYF.

The chain recombines TRBV7-2 with TRBJ1-2, with 8 bases matching TRBD1. The CDR3 consists of 15 residues. CDR1 SGHTA and CDR2 FQGNSA come from the germline V gene. Trimming took 1 base from V and 3 from J; bases not matched to a gene: 4. The CDR3 coding sequence is TGTGCCAGCAGCTTAGATTACAGGGGGTACTATGGCTACACCTTC. Translating gives CASSLDYRGYYGYTF.

V and J are TRBV4-2 and TRBJ1-2; D unresolved. Germline loops: CDR1 LGHNA, CDR2 YNFKEQ. Trimming took off 0 bases at V and 8 bases at J, with 10 bases between the two ends. CDR3 length equals 13 residues. CDR3 sequence (DNA): TGTGCCAGCAGCCAAGATCTGGCGACAGGCTACACCTTC. Translating it yields CASSQDLATGYTF.

The CDR3 sequence is CASSPSGAQPYNEQFF. The CDR3 DNA sequence: TGTGCCAGCAGCCCCTCAGGTGCCCAACCCTACAATGAGCAGTTCTTC. The J gene is TRBJ2-1, the V gene TRBV9, with D uncertain. V was shortened by 4 bases and J by 2 bases, with 16 bases between the two germline ends. The CDR3 loop spans 16 amino acids. The germline V gene encodes CDR1 SGDLS and CDR2 YYNGEE.

This sequence joins TRBV12-5 and TRBJ2-1; D unresolved. V was pared by 3 bases and J by 4 bases, with 7 bases between. This CDR3 has 13 residues. Per the germline V gene, CDR1 is LGHNT and CDR2 is FRNRAP. Written as DNA, the CDR3 is TGTGCTAGTGGTTTTTCCGTGTACAATGAGCAGTTCTTC. It is translated as CASGFSVYNEQFF.

This chain joins TRBV28 and TRBJ1-6; 8 positions agree with TRBD1. The length of the CDR3 is 17 residues. V trimming: 5 bases; J trimming: 0 bases; junction bases outside the gene matches: 6. Germline lookup yields CDR1 MDHEN and CDR2 SYDVKM. The CDR3 bases are TGTGCCAGCAGTCCACACAGGGGGAGCTCCTATAATTCACCCCTCCACTTT. Translation gives CASSPHRGSSYNSPLHF.

The CDR3 bases are TGTGCCAGCAGCTTAGTGGCTGAAGAATACGAGCAGTACTTC. This sequence encodes CASSLVAEEYEQYF. The V gene is TRBV7-2, the J gene TRBJ2-7; D call uncertain. Trimming took off 1 base at V and 4 bases at J, with 11 bases between the two ends. From germline, CDR1 is SGHTA and CDR2 FQGNSA. This CDR3 has 14 residues.

V gene TRBV11-2 combines with J gene TRBJ2-3, with D perhaps matching TRBD2 (6 bases). Germline values: CDR1 SGHAT, CDR2 FQNNGV. The CDR3 consists of 17 residues. The germline V and J ends were trimmed by 3 bases and 0 bases, with 16 bases remaining between them. DNA of the CDR3: TGTGCCAGCAGCTTGGACGTAGCGGAAACTAGCACAGATACGCAGTATTTT. The encoded protein is CASSLDVAETSTDTQYF.

The CDR3 DNA follows: TGTGCCAGCAGCTTCACAGGAGCTAACTATGGCTACACCTTC. It specifies CASSFTGANYGYTF. The chain combines TRBV11-2 with TRBJ1-2; a possible D gene is TRBD1 (5 bases). The CDR3 is 14 amino acids. The germline V and J ends were trimmed by 3 bases and 0 bases, with 8 bases remaining between them. Germline V gives CDR1 SGHAT, CDR2 FQNNGV.

This chain uses TRBV7-2 with TRBJ2-1; 9 bases map to TRBD2. Looked up from germline, CDR1 is SGHTA and CDR2 is FQGNSA. Losses at the gene ends were 5 bases for V and 6 bases for J; bases not matched to a gene: 8. The CDR3 runs 15 residues. The CDR3 DNA sequence: TGTGCCAGCAGCCTGGGTAGCGGGAGCGGCAATGAGCAGTTCTTC. Amino acid sequence: CASSLGSGSGNEQFF.